These 32 T cell receptor beta chains were all obtained from the same sample, sequenced in a study of ipilimumab plus nivolumab after autologous stem cell transplantation. Profiling relied on immunoSEQ multiplex PCR, and the TCRdb table lists in-frame clones only, not all of them. Among several thousand clones listed, approximately 70% were seen once. The source material was PBMCs, sampled in a trial of ipilimumab plus nivolumab as post-transplant consolidation. These receptors came from a male donor with multiple myeloma.

This clone was counted between two and nine times. The CDR3 DNA reads as TGTGCCACCAGCGGGACAGACAAATCCTACAATGAGCAGTTCTTC. It is translated as CATSGTDKSYNEQFF. This chain joins TRBV15 and TRBJ2-1, with 7 bases fitting TRBD1. From germline, CDR1 is LNHNV and CDR2 YYDKDF (reference sequence). This CDR3 region has 15 residues. Trimming removed 5 bases from V and 1 base from J; junction bases left unmatched: 5.

The chain has TRBV7-2 and TRBJ1-3; D may be TRBD1 (5 bases). The V and J ends lost 5 bases and 2 bases respectively, with 13 bases between them. Germline CDR1 reads SGHTA; CDR2 reads FQGNSA. This CDR3 comprises 15 residues. The CDR3 sequence is CASSPSGGAGNTIYF. In DNA form, the CDR3 reads TGTGCCAGCAGCCCTAGCGGGGGTGCTGGAAACACCATATATTTT.

CDR3 in amino acids: CASSFLQGARETQYF. CDR3 in DNA: TGCGCCAGCAGCTTCCTCCAGGGGGCTAGAGAGACCCAGTACTTC. V and J are TRBV5-1 and TRBJ2-5, with 8 bases identical to TRBD1. The germline CDR1 and CDR2 sequences are SGHRS and YFSETQ. The V segment lost 2 bases and the J segment 4 bases; nucleotides outside the gene matches: 7. This CDR3 contains 15 residues.

The chain combines TRBV28 with TRBJ1-5; D not certain. The germline V gene encodes CDR1 MDHEN and CDR2 SYDVKM. V lost 5 bases to trimming and J lost 2 bases, with 13 bases between them. This CDR3 has 15 amino acids. The CDR3 DNA sequence: TGTGCCAGCAGTACGGCCGGATCGGGCAATCAGCCCCAGCATTTT. Protein product: CASSTAGSGNQPQHF.

The table lists this clone with a few counts. The chain uses TRBV5-5 and TRBJ1-3, with 9 bases aligning to TRBD1. Germline V gene sequence: CDR1 SGHKS, CDR2 YYEKEE (reference sequence). This CDR3 is 16 amino acids long. Trimming at V came to 4 bases and at J to 3 bases, leaving 8 bases not matched to a gene. CDR3 sequence reads: CASSPGQGIGGNTIYF. DNA of the CDR3: TGTGCCAGCAGCCCGGGACAGGGAATCGGTGGAAACACCATATATTTT.

This clone was seen just once. This chain uses TRBV7-6 with TRBJ2-3; weak D call: TRBD2 (6 bases). The CDR3 sequence is 15 residues long. CDR1 and CDR2 (germline): SGHVS, FNYEAQ. V gave up 3 bases and J gave up 2 bases, with 12 bases separating them. The CDR3 DNA sequence: TGTGCCAGCAGCTTCTGGGGAGGTGACACAGATACGCAGTATTTT. Amino acid sequence: CASSFWGGDTDTQYF.

This clone was observed a handful of times. The chain uses TRBV29-1 and TRBJ2-3; TRBD1 is a possible D gene (5 bases). Between the trimmed V and J ends, which lost 5 bases and 1 base, there was a span of 16 bases. In germline, CDR1 is SQVTM, CDR2 ANQGSEA. The CDR3 is 15 amino acids. This chain's CDR3 is CSVRYWGRGTDTQYF. The CDR3 region has the DNA TGCAGCGTTAGGTATTGGGGCCGAGGCACAGATACGCAGTATTTT.

The chain has TRBV6-1 and TRBJ1-2; D is ambiguous. The germline CDR1 and CDR2 sequences are MNHNS and SASEGT. CDR3 length: 14 residues. Trimming cost V 7 bases and J 4 bases, with 16 bases left between them. CDR3 loop: CASTDGWGAYGYTF. CDR3 nucleotide sequence: TGTGCCAGCACTGACGGGTGGGGTGCCTATGGCTACACCTTC.

V and J are TRBV4-2 and TRBJ1-2, with 8 nucleotides matching TRBD1. The V gene's germline CDR1 is LGHNA and CDR2 YNFKEQ. V shed 4 bases and J 4 bases; nucleotides not matched to a gene: 5. CDR3 length: 14 residues. CDR3 sequence: CASSPTGDPYGYTF. The CDR3 DNA reads as TGTGCCAGCAGCCCGACAGGGGACCCCTATGGCTACACCTTC.

J is TRBJ1-5 and V is TRBV28; possible D gene TRBD1, 6 bases. V gave up 3 bases and J gave up 6 bases, with 12 bases separating them. Germline V gene sequence: CDR1 MDHEN, CDR2 SYDVKM. This CDR3 has 14 residues. In DNA form, the CDR3 reads TGTGCCAGCAGTTTGCTGGGGGCCGGTCAGCCCCAGCATTTT. Translation: CASSLLGAGQPQHF.

This clone was picked up a small number of times. This chain joins TRBV6-5 and TRBJ1-1, with D unresolved. V lost 1 base to trimming and J lost 4 bases, with 16 bases between them. Germline assignment: CDR1 MNHEY and CDR2 SVGAGI. This CDR3 has 16 amino acids. The CDR3 DNA sequence: TGTGCCAGCAGTTACTTGAGGTCCGGAGGGAGCACTGAAGCTTTCTTT. It encodes CASSYLRSGGSTEAFF.

CDR3 region: CASGLERIMGTEAFF. CDR3 DNA sequence: TGTGCTAGTGGTCTGGAAAGGATAATGGGCACTGAAGCTTTCTTT. The chain couples TRBV12-5 to TRBJ1-1; D is undetermined. There are 15 residues in the CDR3. Between the trimmed V and J ends, which lost 5 bases and 4 bases, there was a span of 17 bases. The germline V gene encodes CDR1 LGHNT and CDR2 FRNRAP.

The chain couples TRBV28 to TRBJ2-3; 9 nucleotides match TRBD2. The germline V gene encodes CDR1 MDHEN and CDR2 SYDVKM. The CDR3 contains 16 residues. Germline trimming cut 1 base from V and 3 bases from J; bases unmatched to any gene: 5. CDR3 in DNA: TGTGCCAGCAGTTTATTGGCGGGAGGGAGGACAGATACGCAGTATTTT. It is translated as CASSLLAGGRTDTQYF.

J is TRBJ2-7 and V is TRBV4-2; TRBD1 agrees at 8 bases. J lost 2 bases, V lost 0 bases, and 6 bases had no gene match. CDR1 LGHNA and CDR2 YNFKEQ come from the germline V gene. The CDR3 contains 16 residues. In DNA form, the CDR3 reads TGTGCCAGCAGCCAAGAGTGGGGACAGGACGCCTACGAGCAGTACTTC. It encodes CASSQEWGQDAYEQYF.

In this sample, this clone turned up once. The gene calls are TRBV2 and TRBJ2-5, with 8 bases identical to TRBD2. V was pared by 6 bases and J by 9 bases, with 15 bases of the junction left unmatched. Germline lookup yields CDR1 SNHLY and CDR2 FYNNEI. CDR3 length equals 15 residues. CDR3 bases: TGTGCCAGCAGGGGTCAAGGACTAGCCGGGGGTGCCCAGTACTTC. Translation: CASRGQGLAGGAQYF.

This clone showed up just a few times. The V call is TRBV2, the J call TRBJ2-2; 8 bases are a match to TRBD2. V dropped 7 bases and J dropped 1; count of bases not matched to a gene: 11. From germline, CDR1 is SNHLY and CDR2 FYNNEI. This CDR3 is built from 17 residues. Here the CDR3 DNA reads TGTGCCAGCATGTTACTAGCGGTGGGGTGGAACACCGGGGAGCTGTTTTTT. Its translation: CASMLLAVGWNTGELFF.

The chain has TRBV5-1 and TRBJ1-6, with a tentative D call TRBD1 (6 bases). CDR1 and CDR2 from the germline V gene are SGHRS and YFSETQ. The CDR3 extends over 15 amino acids. The ends were cut back, 0 bases at V and 8 bases at J, with 12 bases in the middle. CDR3 loop: CASSLDGRGDSPLHF. The CDR3 DNA sequence: TGCGCCAGCAGCTTGGACGGCAGGGGAGATTCACCCCTCCACTTT.

The rearrangement links TRBV4-1 to TRBJ1-5, with 7 bases matching TRBD1. The CDR3 is 14 residues long. The V gene's germline CDR1 is MGHRA and CDR2 YSYEKL. The V segment lost 4 bases and the J segment 3 bases; nucleotides outside the gene matches: 3. CDR3 nucleotide sequence: TGCGCCAGCAGCCTAACAGGGGCCAATCAGCCCCAGCATTTT. This encodes CASSLTGANQPQHF.

J is TRBJ1-1 and V is TRBV7-9, with a tentative D call TRBD1 (6 bases). V was cut by 7 bases and J by 5 bases, with 17 bases left in between. CDR1 and CDR2 (germline): SEHNR, FQNEAQ (reference sequence). The CDR3 is made up of 14 amino acids. Here the CDR3 reads CASTLGGADTEAFF. CDR3 nucleotide sequence: TGTGCCAGCACCCTGGGGGGGGCTGATACTGAAGCTTTCTTT.

This rearrangement joins TRBV7-9 to TRBJ1-3; 8 bases align to TRBD1. CDR3 size: 15 residues. Unmatched junction bases numbered 7, after V lost 5 bases and J lost 4 bases. CDR1 SEHNR and CDR2 FQNEAQ come from the germline V gene (reference sequence). Here the CDR3 DNA reads TGTGCCAGCAGCCGAGGACAGGGATACGGAAACACCATATATTTT. As protein: CASSRGQGYGNTIYF.

This clone rates as large. The chain uses TRBV9 and TRBJ2-3, with D tentatively TRBD2 (6 bases). With 0 bases removed from V and 11 bases from J, the gap between germline ends came to 19 bases. Germline V lookup: CDR1 SGDLS, CDR2 YYNGEE. CDR3 length: 15 amino acids. CDR3 sequence (DNA): TGTGCCAGCAGCGTAGTCGGGGACTCCACAGAACGGCAGTATTTT. It codes for CASSVVGDSTERQYF.

The rearrangement joins TRBV11-3 to TRBJ2-5, with 7 nucleotides matching TRBD2. Germline values: CDR1 SGHNT, CDR2 YENEEA. This CDR3 contains 13 residues. V lost 7 bases, J lost 4 bases, and 6 bases stayed unmatched. In DNA, the CDR3 is TGTGCCAGCATCCTATCTAGCGGAGAGACCCAGTACTTC. Its translation: CASILSSGETQYF.

The chain has TRBV11-3 and TRBJ1-1; D is possibly TRBD1 (5 bases). The ends were cut back, 10 bases at V and 0 bases at J, with 9 bases in the middle. Germline loops: CDR1 SGHNT, CDR2 YENEEA. The CDR3 extends over 12 amino acids. The CDR3 DNA sequence: TGTGCCAACGGGGACCTGAACACTGAAGCTTTCTTT. This codes for CANGDLNTEAFF.

The chain has TRBV5-6 and TRBJ2-7; no clear D. Germline V CDR1 and CDR2: SGHDT, YYEEEE. CDR3 length: 14 amino acids. Trimming pared 0 bases from V and 4 bases from J, leaving 11 bases between. The CDR3 sequence: CASSLVGLEYEQYF. CDR3 nucleotide sequence: TGTGCCAGCAGCTTGGTAGGGTTGGAATACGAGCAGTACTTC.

Concerning this clone itself: This sample includes further DNA sequences coding for the same CDR3. The genes are TRBV9 and TRBJ2-5, with D possibly matching TRBD2 (6 bases). Germline loops: CDR1 SGDLS, CDR2 YYNGEE. This CDR3 contains 14 residues. The V gene lost 0 bases and the J gene lost 2 bases, with 8 bases spanning the gap. This chain's CDR3 is CASSVAGGQETQYF. The DNA of the CDR3 is TGTGCCAGCAGCGTAGCTGGGGGGCAAGAGACCCAGTACTTC.

The sample holds one count of this clone. The junction differs from germline at one of its ends, possibly a read error. Other DNA sequences within the sample encode an identical CDR3. This rearrangement joins TRBV27 to TRBJ2-7, with 10 bases that match TRBD1. Germline lookup yields CDR1 MNHEY and CDR2 SMNVEV (reference sequence). The CDR3 loop spans 17 amino acids. CDR3 DNA: TGTGCCAGCAGGGAAGCCCCCCCCGGGACAGGGGTGTACGAGCAGTACTTT. Translation: CASREAPPGTGVYEQYF.

The rearrangement joins TRBV18 to TRBJ1-6; 10 bases fit TRBD1. The CDR3 covers 15 residues. Germline loops: CDR1 KGHSH, CDR2 LQKENI. With V trimmed by 5 bases and J by 6 bases, 4 bases remained unmatched. The CDR3 is CASSETGGGNSPLHF. Here the CDR3 DNA reads TGTGCCAGCTCAGAGACAGGGGGCGGTAATTCACCCCTCCACTTT.

V gene TRBV18 combines with J gene TRBJ2-5; D might be TRBD2 (6 bases). V gave up 3 bases and J gave up 2 bases, with 10 bases separating them. There are 14 residues in the CDR3. The V gene's germline CDR1 is KGHSH and CDR2 LQKENI. Written as DNA, the CDR3 is TGTGCCAGCTCACCTAGACGGGAGCAAGAGACCCAGTACTTC. Its translation: CASSPRREQETQYF.

The chain joins TRBV1 to TRBJ2-6. TRBV1 is designated a pseudogene. This CDR3 region has 15 residues. CDR3 loop: CTSRLGSLRANVLTF. The CDR3 DNA reads TGCACCAGCAGGCTTGGAAGTTTGCGGGCCAACGTCCTGACTTTC.

The J gene is TRBJ2-7, the V gene TRBV18, with 7 bases lining up with TRBD1. Germline CDR1 reads KGHSH; CDR2 reads LQKENI. The CDR3 has 16 residues. V was pared by 3 bases and J by 2 bases, with 10 bases of the junction left unmatched. The DNA of the CDR3 is TGTGCCAGCTCACCTTTTGGGACAGCAATACCCTACGAGCAGTACTTC. Its protein product is CASSPFGTAIPYEQYF. Filled out from reference TRBV18 and TRBJ2-7, the complete variable domain reads NAGVMQNPRHLVRRRGQEARLRCSPMKGHSHVYWYRQLPEEGLKFMVYLQKENIIDESGMPKERFSAEFPKEGPSILRIQQVVRGDSAAYFCASSPFGTAIPYEQYFGPGTRLTVT.

This clone has only one observation. V usage is TRBV18 and J usage is TRBJ2-5, with D perhaps matching TRBD2 (5 bases). V dropped 6 bases and J dropped 5 bases, with 13 bases sitting between them. From germline, CDR1 is KGHSH and CDR2 LQKENI. The CDR3 runs 13 residues. The CDR3: CASSLSGDETQYF. The DNA of the CDR3 is TGTGCCAGCTCTTTGTCCGGGGATGAGACCCAGTACTTC.

The chain combines TRBV7-2 with TRBJ2-2; D gene ambiguous. This CDR3 has 13 amino acids. V dropped 4 bases and J dropped 9 bases, with 12 bases sitting between them. In germline, CDR1 is SGHTA, CDR2 FQGNSA. The CDR3 sequence is CASSSGPRRELFF. CDR3 nucleotides: TGTGCCAGCAGCTCGGGCCCCCGTAGGGAGCTGTTTTTT.